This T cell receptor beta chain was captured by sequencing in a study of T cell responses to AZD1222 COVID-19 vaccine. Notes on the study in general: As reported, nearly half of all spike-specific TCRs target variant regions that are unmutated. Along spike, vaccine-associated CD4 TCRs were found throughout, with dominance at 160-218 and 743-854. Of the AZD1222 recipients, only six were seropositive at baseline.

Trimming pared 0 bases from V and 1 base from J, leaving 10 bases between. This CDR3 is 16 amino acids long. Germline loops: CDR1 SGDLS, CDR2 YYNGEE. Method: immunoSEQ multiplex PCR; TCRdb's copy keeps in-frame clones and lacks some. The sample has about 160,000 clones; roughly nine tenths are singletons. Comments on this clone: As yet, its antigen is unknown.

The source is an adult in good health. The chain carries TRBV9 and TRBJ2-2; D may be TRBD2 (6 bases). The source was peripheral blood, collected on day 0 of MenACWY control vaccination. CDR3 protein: CASSVDAGLNTGELFF. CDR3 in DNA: TGTGCCAGCAGCGTAGATGCGGGGTTGAACACCGGGGAGCTGTTTTTT.